This T cell receptor (beta chain) was documented in a study of blood T cell repertoires in COVID-19. Per the original data handling: Counts of nucleated cells, estimated from reference gene primer amplification, were obtained. Only in-frame clones appear in the TCRdb table, and some are missing; sequencing was by immunoSEQ multiplex PCR. The V and J calls and clone size were taken over from that table, and D and trimming were inferred from the DNA. The sample includes approximately 150,000 clones, 80% to 90% of them seen just once. The CDR3 contains 15 residues. Germline loops: CDR1 SGHDT, CDR2 YYEEEE. Trimming stripped 0 bases from V and 4 bases from J, with 13 bases between. Which cohort a participant joined came from the clinical history participants gave. Donors of Cohort 3 who recovered were those that had two negative PCRs, clearance, or symptom resolution.

The material sequenced was PBMCs or T cells enriched from blood (not recorded which). The TCR sequence derives from a man aged 50 to 60 who had recovered from COVID-19. V and J are TRBV5-6 and TRBJ1-1, with D perhaps TRBD1 (6 bases). CDR3 nucleotide sequence: TGTGCCAGCAGCTTGGGACAGGTTTTAATCACTGAAGCTTTCTTT. It is translated as CASSLGQVLITEAFF.